This TCR beta chain is drawn from a study of T cell responses to AZD1222 COVID-19 vaccine. Using immunoSEQ multiplex PCR, the repertoire was profiled, and TCRdb retains in-frame clones only, with some absent. The sample has tens of thousands of clones; roughly nine tenths are singletons. Germline V gene lookup returns CDR1 LNHDA and CDR2 SQIVND (reference sequence). V lost 7 bases, J lost 5 bases, and 14 bases lay in between. The CDR3 covers 13 residues. This material consisted of peripheral blood, taken 28 days after the second AZD1222 dose. This TCR was sampled from an adult who received the AZD1222 COVID-19 vaccine. This chain uses TRBV19 with TRBJ1-2, with D perhaps TRBD1 (6 bases). CDR3 sequence: CASTRDTSYGYTF. CDR3 coding DNA: TGTGCCAGTACCCGGGACACCTCATATGGCTACACCTTC.